A selection of T cell receptor beta chains follows, all from one sample in a study of technical replicates of blood from a handful of donors. Method: immunoSEQ multiplex PCR; TCRdb's copy keeps in-frame clones and lacks some. The table lists about 76,000 clones, roughly 92% of them singletons. The sequenced sample was T cells isolated from PBMCs. These TCRs come from a human donor in good health. Each CDR3 is given with its conserved first and last residue. D genes are given only for firm matches. Some rows have no size entry. The others give once, few or many, or a class for an expanded clone.

j_call	clone_size	d_call	v_call	cdr3_aa	cdr3_nt
TRBJ2-2	.	.	TRBV28	CAANSGDRNTGELFF	TGTGCTGCTAACTCGGGGGATAGGAACACCGGGGAGCTGTTTTTT
TRBJ1-1	.	.	TRBV18	CASSPQGHEAFF	TGTGCCAGCTCACCCCAGGGCCATGAAGCTTTCTTT
TRBJ2-7	.	.	TRBV7-2	CASSFPPPEGTGEQYF	TGTGCCAGCAGCTTCCCACCCCCGGAGGGTACGGGCGAGCAGTACTTC
TRBJ2-7	.	TRBD2	TRBV7-2	CASRWTSGSYEQYF	TGTGCCAGCAGGTGGACTAGCGGGAGTTACGAGCAGTACTTC
TRBJ2-1	.	.	TRBV7-9	CAIRRGSYNEQFF	TGTGCCATTAGAAGGGGGTCCTACAATGAGCAGTTCTTC
TRBJ2-4	once	TRBD1	TRBV5-6	CASKDRRQNIQYF	TGTGCCAGCAAGGACAGGCGCCAAAACATTCAGTACTTC
TRBJ2-3	once	TRBD2	TRBV11-2	CASSSSRLAEKPTDTQYF	TGTGCCAGCAGCTCCTCCAGACTAGCAGAAAAACCCACAGATACGCAGTATTTT
TRBJ2-7	.	TRBD1	TRBV7-9	CASPPPGQGDYEQYF	TGTGCCAGCCCCCCTCCGGGACAGGGGGACTACGAGCAGTACTTC
TRBJ1-1	once	.	TRBV7-9	CASSPRRGAMNTEAFF	TGTGCCAGCAGCCCTAGGCGGGGGGCGATGAACACTGAAGCTTTCTTT
TRBJ1-1	.	.	TRBV7-9	CASCLIYRNTEAFF	TGTGCCAGCTGTCTGATCTACAGGAACACTGAAGCTTTCTTT
TRBJ2-3	.	.	TRBV10-3	CAISSRGGTTDTQYF	TGTGCCATCAGTTCCCGAGGAGGGACCACAGATACGCAGTATTTT
TRBJ2-1	.	.	TRBV4-3	CASSESSYNEQFF	TGCGCCAGCAGTGAGAGCTCCTACAATGAGCAGTTCTTC
TRBJ2-7	.	TRBD2	TRBV9	CASSVEGLAGENSYEQYF	TGTGCCAGCAGCGTAGAGGGCCTAGCGGGAGAGAATTCCTACGAGCAGTACTTC
TRBJ2-7	.	.	TRBV27	CASSLISTFYEQYF	TGTGCCAGCAGTTTAATCTCCACATTCTACGAGCAGTACTTC
TRBJ2-5	once	TRBD2	TRBV7-8	CASSVSAGLEETQYF	TGTGCCAGCAGCGTATCTGCGGGACTAGAAGAGACCCAGTACTTC
TRBJ2-3	.	.	TRBV6-5	CASSYLRTDTQYF	TGTGCCAGCAGTTATCTCAGAACAGATACGCAGTATTTT
TRBJ2-3	.	.	TRBV29-1	CSVESGDGTDTQYF	TGCAGCGTTGAATCGGGGGACGGCACAGATACGCAGTATTTT
TRBJ2-1	.	TRBD2	TRBV9	CASSVGLAGYNEQFF	TGTGCCAGCAGCGTAGGACTAGCGGGTTACAATGAGCAGTTCTTC
TRBJ1-2	.	.	TRBV5-1	CASSLVGHRHNYGYTF	TGCGCCAGCAGCTTGGTGGGGCACAGGCATAACTATGGCTACACCTTC
TRBJ1-2	.	.	TRBV19	CASTTTLANYGYTF	TGTGCCAGTACAACGACACTTGCTAACTATGGCTACACCTTC
TRBJ1-4	once	.	TRBV4-3	CASSQAGDEKLFF	TGCGCCAGCAGCCAAGCAGGCGACGAAAAACTGTTTTTT
TRBJ1-1	once	TRBD1	TRBV11-3	CASSLKDGRGRNEAFF	TGTGCCAGCAGCCTCAAGGATGGCAGGGGGCGTAATGAAGCTTTCTTT
TRBJ2-5	.	.	TRBV27	CASSTRGETQYF	TGTGCCAGCAGTACTCGAGGAGAGACCCAGTACTTC
TRBJ1-1	.	TRBD1	TRBV13	CASSFSGQGSMNTEAFF	TGTGCCAGCAGCTTTTCGGGACAGGGGTCGATGAACACTGAAGCTTTCTTT
TRBJ2-2	.	TRBD2	TRBV27	CASSLAQRELNTGELFF	TGTGCCAGCAGTTTAGCCCAGCGGGAGCTCAACACCGGGGAGCTGTTTTTT
TRBJ2-3	.	TRBD2	TRBV7-2	CASSFSGGEDTQYF	TGTGCCAGCAGCTTTAGCGGGGGAGAAGATACGCAGTATTTT
TRBJ1-1	.	.	TRBV6-1	CASSEGGEDTEAFF	TGTGCCAGCAGTGAAGGGGGGGAGGACACTGAAGCTTTCTTT
TRBJ2-5	.	.	TRBV5-6	CASSFLLEGVETQYF	TGTGCCAGCAGCTTTCTTCTAGAGGGGGTTGAGACCCAGTACTTC
TRBJ2-1	.	TRBD2	TRBV4-1	CASSHGLALSYNEQFF	TGCGCCAGCAGCCACGGACTAGCGCTCTCCTACAATGAGCAGTTCTTC
TRBJ2-2	.	TRBD2	TRBV19	CASRSLAGTGELFF	TGTGCTTCTCGTTCGCTAGCGGGGACCGGGGAGCTGTTTTTT
TRBJ1-2	.	.	TRBV28	CASNPPSGAYGYTF	TGTGCCAGCAACCCCCCTTCAGGGGCGTATGGCTACACCTTC
TRBJ2-3	.	TRBD2	TRBV7-9	CASSLGLAEMSSTDTQYF	TGTGCCAGCAGCCTGGGACTAGCGGAGATGTCTAGCACAGATACGCAGTATTTT
TRBJ1-4	.	TRBD1	TRBV5-1	CASSMDRVDEKLFF	TGCGCCAGCAGCATGGACAGGGTGGATGAAAAACTGTTTTTT
TRBJ2-2	.	TRBD2	TRBV11-2	CASSLMTSGRTGELFF	TGTGCCAGCAGCCTAATGACTAGCGGGAGGACCGGGGAGCTGTTTTTT
TRBJ2-7	.	.	TRBV5-5	CASSLEGDSYEQYF	TGTGCCAGCAGCTTGGAGGGGGACTCCTACGAGCAGTACTTC
TRBJ2-1	.	.	TRBV7-3	CASSLRGAGADNEQFF	TGTGCCAGCAGCTTAAGGGGGGCGGGAGCGGACAATGAGCAGTTCTTC